This TCR beta chain was sequenced for a study of blood T cell repertoires in COVID-19 (dated by TCRdb to the early 2020s). In the study overall: The collaborator samples originated in the United States, Italy and Spain and spanned the acute and convalescent phases of COVID-19. The prospective study material was composed of cDNA or gDNA derived from T cells, B-cell-depleted T cells, or PBMCs. The dataset comprised deeply sampled blood TCRbeta repertoires from subjects exposed to, actively infected with, or recovered from COVID-19. The repertoires were released in a freely available public database intended as a resource for research on the immune response to SARS-CoV-2. Samples were obtained from the ongoing ImmuneRACE study (first 160 participants) and from about 1,300 subjects provided by 6 global collaborators. The sample metadata nearly always contained a de-identified subject ID, COVID-19 status, age in years and sex. HLA class I and class II types, where available, came from metadata supplied by the sample provider rather than from assay-based typing. Here is what the overall study found, with its caveats: The quantity of clinical and demographic metadata differed by source and by participant and was supplied without curation.

This clone turned up a few times. The antigen it binds to is not known. No base quality information exists; no much larger clone differs at one position. The immunoSEQ Assay, a bias-controlled multiplex PCR, was used to amplify TCRbeta CDR3 regions from genomic DNA. The paper's processing steps were these. Nucleated cell counts per sample were estimated from amplification of reference gene primers within the assay. To quantify the absolute abundance of each unique TCRbeta CDR3 rearrangement, sequence reads were collapsed and filtered. For each sample, productive Simpson clonality was calculated as the square root of Simpson's diversity index across productive rearrangements. As stored in TCRdb, this immuneACCESS dataset retains in-frame rearrangements with V and J assigned. A fraction of the clones does not appear; measured against another copy, unresolved V genes explain less than half of the discrepancy, and the remainder lacks a known reason. D and trimming come from the DNA, and the V and J calls and clone size come from that table. For this sample there are about 130,000 clones; just under 85% appear just once. Of the sample, 3% to 3.5% falls within the top ten clones.

Whole blood was collected in K2EDTA tubes by collaborating institutions according to the institutions' own protocols. Collaborator samples were shipped for TCRbeta analysis as frozen whole blood, isolated PBMCs, or DNA extracted from either sample type. Sequencing was done on a sample of peripheral blood. This receptor was taken from a woman of 80 years or more with acute or convalescent COVID-19.

The CDR3 sequence is CASSTELGTNSPLHF. The nucleotide sequence reads as follows: TGCGCCAGCAGCACAGAACTTGGGACAAATTCACCCCTCCACTTT. Recombination joined TRBV5-1 with TRBJ1-6, with a weak D call of TRBD1 (6 bases match). V and J lose 4 bases and 7 bases, and a span of 15 bases separates them. The germline V gene gives CDR1 as SGHRS and CDR2 as YFSETQ. The CDR3 runs 15 amino acids, cysteine and phenylalanine included. Left in the record is the CDR3 DNA by itself, 45 bases read in frame from the first base.